This TCR beta chain was sequenced for a study of read filtering for tumor transcriptome and immune sequencing. Molecular barcoded adaptors covering alpha/delta and beta/gamma chains were used on roughly 400 ng RNA. TCRdb re-called the reads through MiXCR, storing one row per CDR3 protein. The sample has about 62,000 distinct CDR3 sequences, less than 20% seen once. This clonotype was found many times. The source of this sequence is a donor aged 40 or over with multiple myeloma. Material for sequencing was a population of CD138-negative cells sorted from bone marrow.

CDR3 in amino acids: CASRHRGSISNEQFF. The CDR3 DNA sequence: TGTGCCAGCAGGCACAGGGGGTCCATCTCCAATGAGCAGTTCTTC. The rearrangement joins TRBV12-3 or TRBV12-4 to TRBJ2-1; TRBD1 agrees at 8 bases. This CDR3 is 15 amino acids long. With V trimmed by 6 bases and J by 6 bases, 10 bases remained unmatched.